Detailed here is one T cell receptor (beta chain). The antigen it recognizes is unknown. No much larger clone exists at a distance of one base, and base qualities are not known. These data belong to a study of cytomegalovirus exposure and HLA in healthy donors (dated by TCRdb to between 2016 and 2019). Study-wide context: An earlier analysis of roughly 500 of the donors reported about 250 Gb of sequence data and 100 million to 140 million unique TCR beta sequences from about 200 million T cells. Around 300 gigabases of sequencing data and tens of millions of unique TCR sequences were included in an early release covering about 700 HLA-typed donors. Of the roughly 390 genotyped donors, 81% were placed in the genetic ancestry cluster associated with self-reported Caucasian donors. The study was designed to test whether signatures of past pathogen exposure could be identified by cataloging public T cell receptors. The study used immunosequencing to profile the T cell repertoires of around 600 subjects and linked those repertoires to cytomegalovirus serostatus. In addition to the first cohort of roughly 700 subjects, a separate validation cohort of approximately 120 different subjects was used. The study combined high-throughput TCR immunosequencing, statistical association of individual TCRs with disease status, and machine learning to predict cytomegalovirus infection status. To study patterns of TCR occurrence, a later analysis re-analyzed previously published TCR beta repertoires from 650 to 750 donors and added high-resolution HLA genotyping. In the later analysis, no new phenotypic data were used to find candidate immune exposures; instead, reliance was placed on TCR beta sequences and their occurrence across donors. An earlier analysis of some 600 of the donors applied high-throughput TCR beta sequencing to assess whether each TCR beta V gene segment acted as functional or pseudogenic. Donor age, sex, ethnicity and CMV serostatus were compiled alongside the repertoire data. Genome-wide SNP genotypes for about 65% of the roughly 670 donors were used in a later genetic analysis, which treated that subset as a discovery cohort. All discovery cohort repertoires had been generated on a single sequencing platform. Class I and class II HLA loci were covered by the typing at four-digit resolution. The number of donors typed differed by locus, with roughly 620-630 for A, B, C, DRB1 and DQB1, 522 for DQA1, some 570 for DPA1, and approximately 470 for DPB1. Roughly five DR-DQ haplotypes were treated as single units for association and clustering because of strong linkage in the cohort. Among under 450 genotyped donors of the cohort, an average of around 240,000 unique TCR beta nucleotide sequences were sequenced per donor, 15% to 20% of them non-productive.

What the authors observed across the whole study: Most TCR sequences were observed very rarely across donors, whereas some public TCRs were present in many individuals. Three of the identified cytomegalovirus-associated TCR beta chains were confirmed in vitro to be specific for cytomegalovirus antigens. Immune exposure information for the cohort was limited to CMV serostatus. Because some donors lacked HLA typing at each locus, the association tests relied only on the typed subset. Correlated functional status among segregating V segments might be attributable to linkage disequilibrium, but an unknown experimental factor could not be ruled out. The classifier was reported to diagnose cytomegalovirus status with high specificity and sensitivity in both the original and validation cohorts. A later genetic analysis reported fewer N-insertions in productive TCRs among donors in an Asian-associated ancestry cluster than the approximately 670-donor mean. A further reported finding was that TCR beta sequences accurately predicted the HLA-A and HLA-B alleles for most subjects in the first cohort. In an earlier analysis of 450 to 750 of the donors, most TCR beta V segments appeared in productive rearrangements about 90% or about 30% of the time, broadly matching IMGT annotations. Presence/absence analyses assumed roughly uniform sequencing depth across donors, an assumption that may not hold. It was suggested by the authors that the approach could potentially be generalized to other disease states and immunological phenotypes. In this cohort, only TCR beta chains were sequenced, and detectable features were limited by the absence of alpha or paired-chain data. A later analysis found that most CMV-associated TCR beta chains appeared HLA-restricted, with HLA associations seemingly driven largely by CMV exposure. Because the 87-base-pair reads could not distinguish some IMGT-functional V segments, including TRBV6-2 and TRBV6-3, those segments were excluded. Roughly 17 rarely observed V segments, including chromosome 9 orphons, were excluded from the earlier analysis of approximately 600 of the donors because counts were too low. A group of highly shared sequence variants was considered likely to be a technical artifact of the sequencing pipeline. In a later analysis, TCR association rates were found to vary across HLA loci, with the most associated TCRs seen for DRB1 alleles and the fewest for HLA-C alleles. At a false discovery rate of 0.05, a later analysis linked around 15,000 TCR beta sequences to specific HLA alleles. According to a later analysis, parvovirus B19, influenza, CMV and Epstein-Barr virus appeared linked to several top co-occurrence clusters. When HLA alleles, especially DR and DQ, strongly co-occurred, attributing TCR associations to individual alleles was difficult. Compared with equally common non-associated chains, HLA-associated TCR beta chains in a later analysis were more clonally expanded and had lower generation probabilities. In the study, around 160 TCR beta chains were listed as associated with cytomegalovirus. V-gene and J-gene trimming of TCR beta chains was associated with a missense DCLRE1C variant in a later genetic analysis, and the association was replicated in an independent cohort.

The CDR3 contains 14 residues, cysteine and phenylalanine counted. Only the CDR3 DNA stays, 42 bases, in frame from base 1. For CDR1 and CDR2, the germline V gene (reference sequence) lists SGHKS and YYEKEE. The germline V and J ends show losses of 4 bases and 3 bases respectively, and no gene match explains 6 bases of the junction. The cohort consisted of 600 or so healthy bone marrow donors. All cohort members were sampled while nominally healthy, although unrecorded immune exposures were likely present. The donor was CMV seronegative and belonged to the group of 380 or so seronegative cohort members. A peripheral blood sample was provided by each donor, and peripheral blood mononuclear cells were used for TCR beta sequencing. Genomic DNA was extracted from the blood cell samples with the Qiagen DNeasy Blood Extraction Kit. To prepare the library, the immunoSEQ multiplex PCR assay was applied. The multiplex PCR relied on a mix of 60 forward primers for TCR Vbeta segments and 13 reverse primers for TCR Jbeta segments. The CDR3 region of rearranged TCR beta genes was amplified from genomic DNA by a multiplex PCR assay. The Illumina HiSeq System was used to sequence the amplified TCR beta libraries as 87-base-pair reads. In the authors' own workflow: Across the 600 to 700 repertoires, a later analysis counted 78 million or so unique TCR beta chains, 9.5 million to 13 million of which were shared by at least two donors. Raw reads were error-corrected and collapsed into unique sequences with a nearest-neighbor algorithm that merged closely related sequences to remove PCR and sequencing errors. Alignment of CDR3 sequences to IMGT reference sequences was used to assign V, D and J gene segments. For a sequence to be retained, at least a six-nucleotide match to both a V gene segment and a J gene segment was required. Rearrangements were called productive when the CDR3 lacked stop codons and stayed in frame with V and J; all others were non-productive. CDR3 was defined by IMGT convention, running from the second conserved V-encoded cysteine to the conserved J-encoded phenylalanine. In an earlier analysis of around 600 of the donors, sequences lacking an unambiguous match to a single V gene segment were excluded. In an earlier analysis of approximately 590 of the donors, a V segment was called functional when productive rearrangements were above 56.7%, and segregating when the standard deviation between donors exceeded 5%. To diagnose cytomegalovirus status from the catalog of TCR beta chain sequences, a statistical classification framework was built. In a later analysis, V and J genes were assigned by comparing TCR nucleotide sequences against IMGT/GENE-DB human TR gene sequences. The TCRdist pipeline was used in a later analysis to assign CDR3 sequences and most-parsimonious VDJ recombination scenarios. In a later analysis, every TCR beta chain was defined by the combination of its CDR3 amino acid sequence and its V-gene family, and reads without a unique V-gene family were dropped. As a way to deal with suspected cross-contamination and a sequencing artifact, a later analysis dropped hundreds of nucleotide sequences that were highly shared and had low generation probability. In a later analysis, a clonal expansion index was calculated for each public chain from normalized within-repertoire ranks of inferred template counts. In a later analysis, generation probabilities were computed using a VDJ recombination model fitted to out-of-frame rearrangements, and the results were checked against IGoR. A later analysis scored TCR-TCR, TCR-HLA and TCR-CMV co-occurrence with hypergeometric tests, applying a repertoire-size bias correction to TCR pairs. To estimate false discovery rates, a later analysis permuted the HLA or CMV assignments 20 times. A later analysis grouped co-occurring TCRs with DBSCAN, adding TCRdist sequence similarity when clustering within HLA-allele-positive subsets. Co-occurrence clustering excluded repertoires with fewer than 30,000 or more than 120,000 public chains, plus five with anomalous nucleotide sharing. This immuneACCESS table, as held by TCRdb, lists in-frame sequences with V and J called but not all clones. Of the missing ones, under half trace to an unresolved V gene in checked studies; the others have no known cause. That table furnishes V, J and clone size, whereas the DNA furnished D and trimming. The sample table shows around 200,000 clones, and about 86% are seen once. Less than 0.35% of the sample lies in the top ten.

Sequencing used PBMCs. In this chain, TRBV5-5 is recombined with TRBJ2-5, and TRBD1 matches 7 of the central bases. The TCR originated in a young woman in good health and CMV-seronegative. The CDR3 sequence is CASSQTGLKETQYF. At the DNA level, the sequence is TGTGCCAGCAGCCAGACAGGGTTGAAAGAGACCCAGTACTTC.